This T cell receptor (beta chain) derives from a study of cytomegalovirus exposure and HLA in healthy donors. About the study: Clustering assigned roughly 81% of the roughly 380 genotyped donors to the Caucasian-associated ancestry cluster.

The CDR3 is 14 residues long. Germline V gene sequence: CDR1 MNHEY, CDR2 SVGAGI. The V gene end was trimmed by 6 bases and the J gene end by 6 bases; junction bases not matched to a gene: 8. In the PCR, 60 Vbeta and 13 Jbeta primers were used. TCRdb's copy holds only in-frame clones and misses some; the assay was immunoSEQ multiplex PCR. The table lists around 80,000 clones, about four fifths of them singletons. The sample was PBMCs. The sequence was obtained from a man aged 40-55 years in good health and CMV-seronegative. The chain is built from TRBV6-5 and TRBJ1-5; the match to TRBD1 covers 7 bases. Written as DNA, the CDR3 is TGTGCCAGCAGAGCCAGGGGGAGCGGTCAGCCCCAGCATTTT. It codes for CASRARGSGQPQHF.